The 10 T cell receptor beta chains listed next were all sequenced from one sample in a study of T cell responses to AZD1222 COVID-19 vaccine. The protocol was immunoSEQ multiplex PCR, while the TCRdb copy is restricted to in-frame clones and leaves out a portion. The sample contains about 120,000 clones, over 80% of which appear only once. The sequences come from peripheral blood, collected on day 0 of AZD1222 vaccination. The receptor set was obtained from an adult in good health.

This clone occurred once. CDR3: CASSQMGVRSGNTIYF. CDR3 coding DNA: TGCGCCAGCAGTCAAATGGGAGTACGCTCTGGAAACACCATATATTTT. This rearrangement joins TRBV23-1 to TRBJ1-3; the D is unclear. TRBV23-1 is an ORF, with its function uncertain. Trimming left V 2 bases short and J 0 bases short, with 11 bases between. CDR3 length: 16 residues.

Here the CDR3 reads CAWSWEDRNSPLHF. CDR3 DNA sequence: TGTGCCTGGAGTTGGGAGGACCGTAATTCACCCCTCCACTTT. This chain joins TRBV30 and TRBJ1-6, with no clear D. The V gene lost 2 bases and the J gene lost 6 bases, with 11 bases spanning the gap. The CDR3 is 14 amino acids. Germline V lookup: CDR1 GTSNPN, CDR2 SVGIG (reference sequence).

This clone was detected only once. This sequence joins TRBV7-6 and TRBJ2-2; 8 nucleotides agree with TRBD2. The CDR3 has 16 amino acids. Germline V gene data show CDR1 as SGHVS and CDR2 as FNYEAQ. The V segment lost 4 bases and the J segment 4 bases; nucleotides outside the gene matches: 8. The CDR3 DNA is TGTGCCAGCAGCTCGGCGAGCGGGAGTGGCACCGGGGAGCTGTTTTTT. It codes for CASSSASGSGTGELFF.

The rearrangement links TRBV7-2 to TRBJ1-2, with TRBD1 identical over 7 bases. The trim removed 5 bases at V and 0 bases at J, leaving 6 bases unmatched. This CDR3 has 15 amino acids. Germline loops: CDR1 SGHTA, CDR2 FQGNSA. DNA for the CDR3: TGTGCCAGCAGCACAACAGGGGCGCCTAACTATGGCTACACCTTC. Its translation is CASSTTGAPNYGYTF.

The chain couples TRBV2 to TRBJ1-5; tentative D call: TRBD1 (6 bases). Germline CDR1 is SNHLY and CDR2 is FYNNEI. The CDR3 consists of 14 residues. Trimming took off 5 bases at V and 5 bases at J, with 13 bases between the two ends. CDR3 bases: TGTGCCAGCAGTTCAAACAGGGACGATCAGCCCCAGCATTTT. Translation gives CASSSNRDDQPQHF.

The genes are TRBV6-5 and TRBJ1-2, with 8 bases aligning to TRBD1. Germline V lookup: CDR1 MNHEY, CDR2 SVGAGI. With V trimmed by 6 bases and J by 4 bases, 4 bases remained unmatched. The CDR3 runs 13 residues. DNA for the CDR3: TGTGCCAGCAGCCTGACAGGGGCCTATGGCTACACCTTC. Translated: CASSLTGAYGYTF.

V and J are TRBV5-6 and TRBJ1-2; 9 bases are a match to TRBD1. This CDR3 is 16 amino acids long. The J segment lost 5 bases and the V segment lost 4 bases, leaving 12 bases of the junction unmatched. The germline V gene encodes CDR1 SGHDT and CDR2 YYEEEE. The CDR3 spells CASSLPQGAKVYGYTF. Written as DNA, the CDR3 is TGTGCCAGCAGCCTCCCACAGGGGGCCAAGGTTTATGGCTACACCTTC.

The genes are TRBV6-2 or TRBV6-3 and TRBJ2-5, with D tentatively TRBD1 (5 bases). Trimming took 1 base from V and 5 from J, leaving 14 bases between them. The germline V gene encodes CDR1 MNHEY and CDR2 SVGEGT. The CDR3 is 15 residues long. The CDR3 loop reads CASSYLGRVGETQYF. The CDR3 nucleotides are TGTGCCAGCAGTTACTTAGGCAGGGTAGGGGAGACCCAGTACTTC.

The chain has TRBV7-9 and TRBJ1-5; D ambiguous. V was shortened by 5 bases and J by 5 bases, with 7 bases between the two germline ends. The CDR3 has 12 residues. Germline values: CDR1 SEHNR, CDR2 FQNEAQ (reference sequence). The CDR3 is CASSMTDQPQHF. Written as DNA, the CDR3 is TGTGCCAGCAGCATGACGGATCAGCCCCAGCATTTT.

Only one count was recorded for this clone. The V and J genes are TRBV24-1 and TRBJ1-3; D is unresolved. Germline V gives CDR1 KGHDR, CDR2 SFDVKD. The V end was cut by 0 bases, the J end by 0 bases, with 17 bases between. The CDR3 is 19 residues long. The CDR3 sequence is CATSDLHEADYISGNTIYF. CDR3 in DNA: TGTGCCACCAGTGATTTGCATGAGGCTGACTACATCTCTGGAAACACCATATATTTT.